These 20 T cell receptor beta chains were all obtained from the same sample, sequenced in a study of T-cell reconstitution after alpha-beta-depleted transplantation in children. Construction of the TCRbeta library involved unique molecular identifiers. Using its own MiXCR run on the PCR reads, TCRdb lists one record per CDR3 protein. In the table there are about 690,000 distinct CDR3 sequences, around a sixth of which are singletons. Sequenced here: PBMCs from the stem cell graft donor, sampled from the stem cell graft. These receptors were taken from a human donor who donated a stem cell graft to a child with acute myeloid leukemia.

This chain connects TRBV5-1 to TRBJ2-7; D is unresolved. The ends were cut back, 2 bases at V and 5 bases at J, with 11 bases in the middle. CDR1 and CDR2 from the germline V gene are SGHRS and YFSETQ. The CDR3 runs to 13 residues. CDR3 in DNA: TGCGCCAGCAGCTTTGGAGTTAACGACGAGCAGTACGTC. As protein: CASSFGVNDEQYV.

A word on this clonotype: Germline and junction disagree at one end, which may indicate a read error. V is TRBV30 and J is TRBJ2-7; D possibly matches TRBD1 or TRBD2 (5 bases each). CDR3 length: 13 amino acids. The germline V gene encodes CDR1 GTSNPN and CDR2 SVGIG (reference sequence). This CDR3 reads CAWSVLHLREPMF. In DNA form, the CDR3 reads TGTGCCTGGAGTGTACTTCACCTCAGGGAGCCTATGTTC.

This clonotype turned up a few times. This chain links TRBV7-3 with TRBJ1-1; TRBD1 might be the D (6 bases). Trimming pared 1 base from V and 4 bases from J, leaving 16 bases between. CDR3 length: 16 amino acids. CDR1 is SGHTA and CDR2 is FQGTGA in the germline V gene. The CDR3 nucleotides are TGTGCCAGCAGCTTAAAACCGGGTCTACAGGGCACTGAAGCTTTCTTT. Translated: CASSLKPGLQGTEAFF.

This chain uses TRBV7-2 with TRBJ1-4; 10 positions match TRBD1. Per germline, CDR1 SGHTA and CDR2 FQGNSA. V lost 4 bases and J lost 7; bases outside the gene matches: 3. This CDR3 is built from 14 residues. For the CDR3, the DNA is TGTGCCAGCAGCTCCCGGGACAGGGGTGAAAAACTGTTTTTT. Encoded protein: CASSSRDRGEKLFF.

This clonotype has a handful of counts. The V and J genes are TRBV27 and TRBJ1-1; possibly TRBD1 for D (5 bases). Per germline, CDR1 MNHEY and CDR2 SMNVEV (reference sequence). The V gene lost 3 bases and the J gene lost 4 bases, with 12 bases spanning the gap. The CDR3 extends over 14 amino acids. As DNA, the CDR3 is TGTGCCAGCAGTTTTGAGGGGCTCGGCACTGAAGCTTTCTTT. It yields the protein CASSFEGLGTEAFF.

This clonotype was counted at least ten times. V gene TRBV6-1 combines with J gene TRBJ1-2, with D possibly TRBD1 on 6 matching bases. Trimming shortened V by 7 bases and J by 6 bases, and 15 bases separated the two germline ends. This CDR3 has 13 residues. Germline V gene lookup returns CDR1 MNHNS and CDR2 SASEGT. CDR3 DNA sequence: TGTGCCAGCACCCGGAGGGGGGGCGATGGCTACACCTTC. Translated: CASTRRGGDGYTF.

This clonotype was observed at least ten times. The chain links TRBV12-3 or TRBV12-4 to TRBJ1-5; TRBD1 aligns across 7 bases. After removal of 6 bases from V and 0 bases from J, the junction contained 5 bases not matched to a gene. The length of the CDR3 is 15 residues. The CDR3 nucleotides are TGTGCCAGCAGCCCGGGACAGTATAGCAATCAGCCCCAGCATTTT. Amino acid sequence: CASSPGQYSNQPQHF.

This clonotype was observed at least ten times. The V gene is TRBV13, the J gene TRBJ2-1; possible D gene TRBD1, 5 bases. The V gene lost 3 bases and the J gene lost 5 bases, with 17 bases spanning the gap. Looked up from germline, CDR1 is PRHDT and CDR2 is FYEKMQ (reference sequence). The CDR3 totals 16 residues. CDR3 DNA sequence: TGTGCCAGCAGCTTCCTGACAGTCCGTCGAGACAATGAGCAGTTCTTC. As protein: CASSFLTVRRDNEQFF.

This clonotype was seen more than once but under ten times. The chain has TRBV7-2 and TRBJ2-5; 7 positions match TRBD2. The ends lost 5 bases at V and 1 base at J; junction bases unmatched: 4. The V gene's germline CDR1 is SGHTA and CDR2 FQGNSA. This CDR3 contains 14 residues. CDR3 DNA sequence: TGTGCCAGCAGCCCCGCGGGGGTCCAAGAGACCCAGTACTTC. As protein: CASSPAGVQETQYF.

This clonotype appeared a few times. This rearrangement joins TRBV20-1 to TRBJ2-7; D is possibly TRBD1 (6 bases). Germline V CDR1 and CDR2: DFQATT, SNEGSKA (reference sequence). The CDR3 totals 17 residues. Trimming left V 2 bases short and J 2 bases short, with 22 bases between. CDR3 residues: CSARKPRETGAPYEQYF. The CDR3 DNA reads as TGCAGTGCTAGAAAACCCAGGGAGACAGGAGCTCCCTACGAGCAGTACTTC.

The rearrangement links TRBV5-6 to TRBJ2-3; 7 bases line up with TRBD1. The CDR3 runs to 17 residues. Germline values: CDR1 SGHDT, CDR2 YYEEEE. Trimming took 4 bases from V and 2 from J; bases not matched to a gene: 13. The CDR3 loop is CASSRSGPTGFTDTQYF. The CDR3 DNA reads TGTGCCAGCAGCCGCTCCGGCCCGACAGGGTTCACAGATACGCAGTATTTT.

In this sample, this clonotype turned up a few times. The genes are TRBV6-1 and TRBJ2-7; D gene ambiguous. The V end was cut by 7 bases, the J end by 5 bases, with 15 bases between. The CDR3 totals 13 residues. CDR1 is MNHNS, CDR2 SASEGT, per germline. As DNA, the CDR3 is TGTGCCAGCAAAGGAGCAGAGCGCAACGAGCAGTACTTC. Translating gives CASKGAERNEQYF.

This clonotype was observed a handful of times. The chain couples TRBV12-3 or TRBV12-4 to TRBJ2-5; D perhaps matches TRBD2 (6 bases). Trimming left V 8 bases short and J 4 bases short, with 20 bases between. CDR3 size: 15 residues. CDR3 bases: TGTGCCAGCTACACCTCCAACGGGGGTGCAGAGACCCAGTACTTC. Its translation is CASYTSNGGAETQYF.

This clonotype has ten or more counts. The rearrangement links TRBV11-2 to TRBJ2-1; D not resolved. Germline CDR1 reads SGHAT; CDR2 reads FQNNGV. V was cut by 5 bases and J by 4 bases, with 6 bases left in between. The CDR3 runs to 12 residues. In DNA form, the CDR3 reads TGTGCCAGCAGCATACCTTACAATGAGCAGTTCTTC. It specifies CASSIPYNEQFF. The variable domain in full, with the rest retrieved from reference TRBV11-2 and TRBJ2-1, is EAGVAQSPRYKIIEKRQSVAFWCNPISGHATLYWYQQILGQGPKLLIQFQNNGVVDDSQLPKDRFSAERLKGVDSTLKIQPAKLEDSAVYLCASSIPYNEQFFGPGTRLTVL.

There are many counts of this clonotype. The V call is TRBV9, the J call TRBJ1-1; a weak D match, TRBD1 (6 bases). Germline V lookup: CDR1 SGDLS, CDR2 YYNGEE. V lost 4 bases and J lost 4, with 14 bases in between. This CDR3 has 14 residues. CDR3 protein: CASSQQGGSTEAFF. In DNA, the CDR3 is TGTGCCAGCAGCCAACAGGGTGGGAGCACTGAAGCTTTCTTT.

The chain is built from TRBV7-9 and TRBJ1-5, with a possible D match to TRBD1 (5 bases). Germline CDR1 and CDR2: SEHNR and FQNEAQ (reference sequence). This CDR3 region has 14 residues. Trimming stripped 5 bases from V and 3 bases from J, with 11 bases between. The CDR3 loop reads CASSPVGDNQPQHF. The CDR3, as DNA: TGTGCCAGCAGCCCAGTGGGGGACAATCAGCCCCAGCATTTT.

This chain connects TRBV30 to TRBJ2-7; D remains ambiguous. Germline CDR1 reads GTSNPN; CDR2 reads SVGIG (reference sequence). The V gene lost 5 bases and the J gene lost 0 bases, with 5 bases spanning the gap. The CDR3 covers 11 residues. CDR3 nucleotide sequence: TGTGCCTGGGGCAGCTCCTACGAGCAGTACTTC. Translation gives CAWGSSYEQYF. Filled out from reference TRBV30 and TRBJ2-7, the complete variable domain reads SQTIHQWPATLVQPVGSPLSLECTVEGTSNPNLYWYRQAAGRGLQLLFYSVGIGQISSEVPQNLSASRPQDRQFILSSKKLLLSDSGFYLCAWGSSYEQYFGPGTRLTVT.

A few counts support this clonotype. The chain employs TRBV24-1 and TRBJ2-1; D is unclear. Trimming removed 1 base at V and 8 bases at J, with 8 bases between. Per germline, CDR1 KGHDR and CDR2 SFDVKD. The length of the CDR3 is 13 residues. The CDR3 region is CATSDFGVDEQFF. The CDR3 nucleotides read TGTGCCACCAGTGATTTCGGAGTCGATGAGCAGTTCTTC.

This clonotype was seen a handful of times. The V gene is TRBV21-1, the J gene TRBJ2-3; the table's D call, TRBD2, was not checked against the DNA. TRBV21-1 is a pseudogene segment. The CDR3 totals 13 residues. CDR3 in DNA: TGTGCCAGCAAACACCAGGACTTTGATACGCAGTATTTT. Translating it yields CASKHQDFDTQYF.

V and J are TRBV6-2 or TRBV6-3 and TRBJ1-4; D gene uncertain. This CDR3 contains 18 residues. The germline V gene encodes CDR1 MNHEY and CDR2 SVGEGT. Between the trimmed V and J ends, which lost 0 bases and 0 bases, there was a span of 14 bases. This chain's CDR3 is CASSYSDAIGATNEKLFF. In nucleotides, the CDR3 is TGTGCCAGCAGTTACTCAGACGCGATAGGAGCAACTAATGAAAAACTGTTTTTT.